A single sample is the source of the 13 T cell receptor beta chains below, sequenced in a study of cytomegalovirus exposure and HLA in healthy donors. A multiplex PCR was run with 60 Vbeta primers and 13 Jbeta primers. Some clones are missing from TCRdb's copy, which holds only in-frame ones; the method was immunoSEQ multiplex PCR. The profile covers about 160,000 clones, with about 72% appearing a single time and about 1.3% taken by the ten largest. The sample was PBMCs. The receptors were gathered from a man between 60 and 75 years old in good health and CMV-seronegative.

As for this clone: Mismatch with germline at one junction end may stem from a read error. The V call is TRBV19, the J call TRBJ2-1; 7 nucleotides line up with TRBD2. CDR3 length equals 14 residues. Germline V gene data show CDR1 as LNHDA and CDR2 as SQIVND (reference sequence). This CDR3 is CASSIMEGGRERFF. The CDR3 DNA reads TGTGCCAGTAGTATAATGGAAGGAGGGCGGGAGCGGTTCTTC.

The V call is TRBV28, the J call TRBJ1-5; D possibly corresponds to TRBD1 (6 bases). Germline assignment: CDR1 MDHEN and CDR2 SYDVKM. The V end was cut by 4 bases, the J end by 6 bases, with 16 bases between. CDR3 size: 15 residues. CDR3 residues: CASSSDSFRGQPQHF. The CDR3 bases are TGTGCCAGCAGTTCGGACAGTTTTCGTGGTCAGCCCCAGCATTTT. The entire variable domain, with the rest obtained from reference TRBV28 and TRBJ1-5, is as follows: DVKVTQSSRYLVKRTGEKVFLECVQDMDHENMFWYRQDPGLGLRLIYFSYDVKMKEKGDIPEGYSVSREKKERFSLILESASTNQTSMYLCASSSDSFRGQPQHFGDGTRLSIL.

The chain uses TRBV28 and TRBJ2-2, with TRBD1 matching 8 bases. The CDR3 contains 14 residues. Germline values: CDR1 MDHEN, CDR2 SYDVKM. The trim removed 4 bases at V and 5 bases at J, leaving 3 bases unmatched. The CDR3 protein is CASSSGQDTGELFF. The CDR3 coding sequence is TGTGCCAGCAGTTCGGGACAGGATACCGGGGAGCTGTTTTTT.

The rearrangement links TRBV7-6 to TRBJ2-2, with D unresolved. Trimming left V 7 bases short and J 3 bases short, with 9 bases between. Per the germline V gene, CDR1 is SGHVS and CDR2 is FNYEAQ. CDR3 size: 13 residues. CDR3 coding DNA: TGTGCCAGCACCGTTTTTGACACCGGGGAGCTGTTTTTT. Protein sequence: CASTVFDTGELFF.

The V and J genes are TRBV7-2 and TRBJ2-5; D uncertain. The CDR3 loop spans 14 amino acids. Trimming removed 5 bases from V and 2 bases from J, with 12 bases in between. Germline V CDR1 and CDR2: SGHTA, FQGNSA. CDR3 DNA: TGTGCCAGCAGCCTCACGGCCGGGCAAGAGACCCAGTACTTC. Its protein is CASSLTAGQETQYF.

Only a few counts were recorded for this clone. The chain carries TRBV19 and TRBJ2-1; 9 bases agree with TRBD2. Per the germline V gene, CDR1 is LNHDA and CDR2 is SQIVND (reference sequence). CDR3 length: 15 amino acids. The ends lost 5 bases at V and 5 bases at J; junction bases unmatched: 7. The CDR3, as DNA: TGTGCCAGTAGTCAAGCAGCGGGGGGAAACAATGAGCAGTTCTTC. Protein sequence: CASSQAAGGNNEQFF.

This chain links TRBV10-1 with TRBJ2-7, with 9 bases that match TRBD1. From germline, CDR1 is WNHNN and CDR2 SYGVQD (reference sequence). The J segment lost 6 bases and the V segment lost 5 bases, leaving 11 bases of the junction unmatched. The CDR3 is 15 amino acids. The CDR3 sequence: CASSPFTGGGSEQYF. The DNA for the CDR3 is TGCGCCAGCAGTCCGTTCACAGGGGGCGGATCCGAGCAGTACTTC.

The chain employs TRBV30 and TRBJ1-5, with no clear D. Germline CDR1 reads GTSNPN; CDR2 reads SVGIG (reference sequence). The CDR3 has 16 residues. Trimming left V 0 bases short and J 2 bases short, with 14 bases between. The CDR3 region is CAWSVPLRAGNQPQHF. The CDR3 DNA follows: TGTGCCTGGAGTGTACCGTTGCGCGCGGGCAATCAGCCCCAGCATTTT.

This chain links TRBV25-1 with TRBJ2-7; D may be TRBD2 (7 bases). CDR3 length equals 16 residues. Looked up from germline, CDR1 is MGHDK and CDR2 is SYGVNS. The ends were cut back, 3 bases at V and 5 bases at J, with 20 bases in the middle. CDR3 loop: CASSDEGGRADHEQYF. CDR3 bases: TGTGCCAGCAGTGATGAGGGGGGGAGGGCCGACCACGAGCAGTACTTC.

V and J are TRBV9 and TRBJ2-3, with 8 bases aligning to TRBD2. The CDR3 runs 16 residues. Trimming at V came to 3 bases and at J to 2 bases, leaving 8 bases not matched to a gene. Germline V CDR1 and CDR2: SGDLS, YYNGEE. The CDR3 here is CASSASLGLATDTQYF. DNA of the CDR3: TGTGCCAGCAGCGCAAGCCTCGGACTAGCCACAGATACGCAGTATTTT.

Written as DNA, the CDR3 is TGTGCCAGCAGCTCTAGCGGGCCGAGCTCCTACGAGCAGTACTTC. Translation gives CASSSSGPSSYEQYF. The rearrangement uses TRBV11-2 and TRBJ2-7; TRBD2 aligns across 8 bases. The germline V gene has CDR1 SGHAT and CDR2 FQNNGV. The CDR3 totals 15 residues. Germline trimming cut 4 bases from V and 0 bases from J; bases unmatched to any gene: 5.

V gene TRBV29-1 combines with J gene TRBJ2-1; D is perhaps TRBD2 (7 bases). Trimming shortened V by 4 bases and J by 6 bases, and 16 bases separated the two germline ends. The CDR3 loop spans 14 amino acids. Germline assignment: CDR1 SQVTM and CDR2 ANQGSEA. In nucleotides, the CDR3 is TGCAGCGTTGCAGGGGCGAGCGGGGCCAATGAGCAGTTCTTC. As protein: CSVAGASGANEQFF.

The CDR3: CAWSVGQDEQYF. For the CDR3, the DNA is TGTGCCTGGAGTGTGGGGCAGGACGAGCAGTACTTC. The rearrangement links TRBV30 to TRBJ2-7; D is possibly TRBD1 (5 bases). Per germline, CDR1 GTSNPN and CDR2 SVGIG (reference sequence). V gave up 0 bases and J gave up 5 bases, with 8 bases separating them. The CDR3 contains 12 residues.